This T cell receptor beta chain was observed in a study of monozygotic twins with inflammatory bowel disease. Study results and limitations: IBD patients exhibited fewer clonotypes shared with other individuals than healthy twins, particularly with disease activity.

Details on this clonotype: The target antigen is unknown.

Whole blood without T cell sorting served as the source of isolated total RNA. Each UMI harboured a 6-nucleotide sample barcode and was appended via template switching. TCRdb re-called the 5' RACE reads and catalogs CDR3 proteins one per entry, DNA excluded. Found here are approximately 420,000 distinct CDR3 sequences; the top ten clones hold 2% to 3%. CDR3 length: 14 residues. Per germline, CDR1 DFQATT and CDR2 SNEGSKA (reference sequence). The gene calls are TRBV20-1 and TRBJ2-5; TCRdb lists TRBD1, though no DNA is available to test this call. This clonotype originated in a human donor with ulcerative colitis or Crohn's disease, or a healthy co-twin of an affected twin (not recorded which). Sequencing input: blood. CDR3 amino acids: CSAVTGKGIETQYF.